This passage covers 26 T cell receptor beta chains from one sample sequenced in a study of early T cells in non-severe SARS-CoV-2 infection. TCRdb analysed the 5' RACE reads with MiXCR anew, one entry per CDR3 protein. The table records some 98,000 distinct CDR3 sequences, 16% of them present only once. Sequenced sample: whole blood. The receptors stem from an adult who was a healthcare worker with PCR-confirmed SARS-CoV-2 infection or an uninfected control (not recorded which).

This clonotype was picked up many times. A read error may account for a junction end that differs from germline. V gene TRBV19 combines with J gene TRBJ1-2, with a possible D match to TRBD1 (5 bases). This CDR3 contains 13 residues. Looked up from germline, CDR1 is LNHDA and CDR2 is SQIVND (reference sequence). The chain's CDR3 is CASSDRDFYRYTF. CDR3 sequence (DNA): TGTGCCAGTAGTGACCGGGACTTCTATCGCTACACCTTC.

This rearrangement joins TRBV6-5 to TRBJ1-4; no reliable D call. Germline-derived CDR1 and CDR2 are MNHEY and SVGAGI. V shed 1 base and J shed 8 bases, with 11 bases lying between them. The CDR3 has 14 residues. CDR3 sequence (DNA): TGTGCCAGCAGTTACTACGGAACCTCCGAAAAACTGTTTTTT. This sequence encodes CASSYYGTSEKLFF.

The V call is TRBV28, the J call TRBJ2-4; 7 nucleotides line up with TRBD1. From germline, CDR1 is MDHEN and CDR2 SYDVKM. This CDR3 has 22 residues. V was pared by 2 bases and J by 0 bases, with 22 bases of the junction left unmatched. The CDR3 sequence is CASSLKPLWTGPHLIAKNIQYF. DNA for the CDR3: TGTGCCAGCAGTTTAAAACCTCTCTGGACAGGCCCCCACCTCATAGCCAAAAACATTCAGTACTTC.

This clonotype was counted at least ten times. The chain recombines TRBV7-2 with TRBJ1-1; no clear D. The V end lost 3 bases, the J end lost 1 base, and 12 bases lay between the germline ends. In germline, CDR1 is SGHTA, CDR2 FQGNSA. The CDR3 covers 15 residues. The CDR3 DNA sequence: TGTGCCAGCAGCTTTGCGCAGCGGGGGAACACTGAAGCTTTCTTT. It specifies CASSFAQRGNTEAFF.

CDR3 nucleotides: TGTGCCAGCTCAATTGGACAGACGGAAAAACTGTTTTTT. It encodes CASSIGQTEKLFF. The V call is TRBV18, the J call TRBJ1-4; maybe TRBD1 (6 bases). In germline, CDR1 is KGHSH, CDR2 LQKENI. The CDR3 is 13 amino acids. V was pared by 5 bases and J by 8 bases, with 12 bases between.

J is TRBJ2-7 and V is TRBV6-2 or TRBV6-3; tentative D call: TRBD1 (6 bases). CDR3 length equals 13 residues. V was trimmed by 8 bases and J by 6 bases, leaving 17 bases between them. Germline CDR1 reads MNHEY; CDR2 reads SVGEGT. The chain's CDR3 is CASQASSRGEQYF. The CDR3 DNA sequence: TGTGCCAGCCAGGCCAGTAGCAGGGGCGAGCAGTACTTC.

This clonotype appeared many times. V is TRBV28 and J is TRBJ2-7; a possible D gene is TRBD2 (6 bases). Per the germline V gene, CDR1 is MDHEN and CDR2 is SYDVKM. The CDR3 sequence is 17 residues long. Trimming cost V 7 bases and J 3 bases, with 25 bases left between them. CDR3 loop: CASIKGSRLSSDYEQYF. As DNA, the CDR3 is TGTGCCAGCATTAAGGGGTCACGGCTCTCTAGCGACTACGAGCAGTACTTC.

The chain carries TRBV7-8 and TRBJ2-5, with 7 bases lining up with TRBD2. The CDR3 is 18 amino acids. Germline CDR1 reads SGHVS; CDR2 reads FQNEAQ. The ends lost 5 bases at V and 5 bases at J; junction bases unmatched: 20. CDR3 in DNA: TGTGCCAGCAGCCCCGCGCTAAGGCTGAGGACTAGAGGCGAGACCCAGTACTTC. Protein: CASSPALRLRTRGETQYF.

Of note for this clonotype: A much larger clone is a single base away; this may be a read error. This chain joins TRBV12-3 or TRBV12-4 and TRBJ2-5; D remains unclear. The CDR3 is 13 amino acids. The CDR3 DNA sequence: TGTGCCAGCAGTCCAGATTTCCAAGAGACCCAGAACTTC. Translation gives CASSPDFQETQNF.

This clonotype turned up a few times. In DNA form, the CDR3 reads TGCGCCAGCAGCTTGGGAGCGGGAAGGTCAGATACGCAGTATTTT. As protein: CASSLGAGRSDTQYF. The V and J genes are TRBV5-1 and TRBJ2-3; 7 bases line up with TRBD2. The CDR3 length is 15 residues. Looked up from germline, CDR1 is SGHRS and CDR2 is YFSETQ. With V trimmed by 0 bases and J by 4 bases, 5 bases remained unmatched.

This clonotype was seen only a few times. This chain connects TRBV18 to TRBJ2-7; TRBD2 might be the D (6 bases). There are 16 residues in the CDR3. V was shortened by 1 base and J by 4 bases, with 17 bases between the two germline ends. Per germline, CDR1 KGHSH and CDR2 LQKENI. Here the CDR3 DNA reads TGTGCCAGCTCACCACGAGCTGTTGCGGGAAAGTACGAGCAGTACTTC. Its protein is CASSPRAVAGKYEQYF.

V usage is TRBV7-2 and J usage is TRBJ2-3; no firm D call. Germline CDR1 SGHTA, CDR2 FQGNSA. This CDR3 has 13 amino acids. V was trimmed by 6 bases and J by 4 bases, leaving 11 bases between them. The CDR3 spells CASSVKGADTQYF. CDR3 in DNA: TGTGCCAGCAGTGTGAAGGGCGCAGATACGCAGTATTTT.

There are a few counts of this clonotype. The CDR3 DNA sequence: TGTGCCAGCAGTGGACAGAGCAATCAGCCCCAGCATTTT. This codes for CASSGQSNQPQHF. The rearrangement joins TRBV6-5 to TRBJ1-5, with a weak D call TRBD1 (6 bases). V lost 5 bases, J lost 1 base, and 6 bases lay in between. The CDR3 has 13 residues. CDR1 and CDR2 (germline): MNHEY, SVGAGI.

The chain is built from TRBV7-2 and TRBJ1-6; 9 nucleotides line up with TRBD1. In germline, CDR1 is SGHTA, CDR2 FQGNSA. The CDR3 totals 14 residues. The V and J ends lost 5 bases and 6 bases, in that order; junction bases with no gene match: 2. The CDR3 DNA follows: TGTGCCAGCAGCATGGGACAGGGTAATTCACCCCTCCACTTT. Protein product: CASSMGQGNSPLHF.

At least ten counts were recorded for this clonotype. This sequence joins TRBV19 and TRBJ2-1, with D unresolved. The V end lost 5 bases, the J end lost 4 bases, and 9 bases lay between the germline ends. The CDR3 extends over 13 amino acids. Germline V CDR1 and CDR2: LNHDA, SQIVND (reference sequence). The CDR3 loop reads CASSPVGYNEQFF. As DNA, the CDR3 is TGTGCCAGTAGTCCCGTGGGATACAATGAGCAGTTCTTC.

This clonotype was counted only a few times. The chain carries TRBV29-1 and TRBJ1-2; possibly TRBD1 for D (6 bases). CDR3 size: 12 residues. V dropped 7 bases and J dropped 8 bases, with 17 bases sitting between them. Germline V gives CDR1 SQVTM, CDR2 ANQGSEA. For the CDR3, the DNA is TGCAGCGCCGAGAGGGGGGCTGAAGGCTACACCTTC. Translated: CSAERGAEGYTF. Based on the CDR3 plus reference TRBV29-1 and TRBJ1-2, the full variable domain is SAVISQKPSRDICQRGTSLTIQCQVDSQVTMMFWYRQQPGQSLTLIATANQGSEATYESGFVIDKFPISRPNLTFSTLTVSNMSPEDSSIYLCSAERGAEGYTFGSGTRLTVV.

The sample holds a few counts of this clonotype. V is TRBV2 and J is TRBJ2-3; no clear D. This CDR3 contains 16 residues. The germline V gene encodes CDR1 SNHLY and CDR2 FYNNEI. Trimming removed 7 bases at V and 0 bases at J, with 17 bases between. The CDR3 DNA follows: TGTGCCAGCACTGACCCAGACGGGTCGAGCACAGATACGCAGTATTTT. It specifies CASTDPDGSSTDTQYF.

This chain connects TRBV20-1 to TRBJ2-2, with TRBD1 matching over 10 bases. CDR1 is DFQATT and CDR2 is SNEGSKA in the germline V gene (reference sequence). V shed 3 bases and J 6 bases; nucleotides not matched to a gene: 4. CDR3 length: 14 amino acids. The CDR3 DNA sequence: TGCAGTGCTAGGGGGGACAGGGGCGCCGGGGAGCTGTTTTTT. Translated, it gives CSARGDRGAGELFF.

There are a few counts of this clonotype. CDR3 in DNA: TGTGCCAGCAGCCACTCAGGAAGGACTAGTCGAGAGACCCAGTACTTC. It specifies CASSHSGRTSRETQYF. The genes are TRBV6-2 or TRBV6-3 and TRBJ2-5, with 7 bases matching TRBD2. This CDR3 comprises 16 residues. J was trimmed by 4 bases and V by 6 bases; bases with no gene match: 14. Germline V CDR1 and CDR2: MNHEY, SVGEGT.

This clonotype was detected many times. The V call is TRBV20-1, the J call TRBJ1-5, with D unresolved. Per the germline V gene, CDR1 is DFQATT and CDR2 is SNEGSKA (reference sequence). The CDR3 is 20 residues long. The V end was cut by 6 bases, the J end by 4 bases, with 34 bases between. The CDR3 DNA reads TGCAGTGCCATGGCCCCTGGGGATAGGCCCCCATTTGTATTGAATCAGCCCCAGCATTTT. Amino acid sequence: CSAMAPGDRPPFVLNQPQHF.

This clonotype was counted only a few times. The V gene is TRBV7-2, the J gene TRBJ1-1, with TRBD1 matching over 8 bases. Trimming cost V 5 bases and J 6 bases; bases outside gene matches: 8. The CDR3 sequence is 14 residues long. Germline V gene sequence: CDR1 SGHTA, CDR2 FQGNSA. CDR3: CASSLRQGRPEAFF. CDR3 DNA sequence: TGTGCCAGCAGCCTACGACAGGGGAGACCTGAAGCTTTCTTT.

This clonotype was counted ten times or more. CDR3 DNA sequence: TGTGCCAGCAGCCAAGAGGCTGGGGAAAAACTGTTTTTT. Translation gives CASSQEAGEKLFF. The rearrangement links TRBV4-2 to TRBJ1-4; D gene uncertain. The V end was cut by 0 bases, the J end by 8 bases, with 7 bases between. CDR1 LGHNA and CDR2 YNFKEQ come from the germline V gene. The CDR3 length is 13 residues.

This clonotype has only a few counts. The chain has TRBV6-6 and TRBJ1-1; D is unclear. This CDR3 comprises 18 residues. V was cut by 2 bases and J by 4 bases, with 23 bases left in between. Germline values: CDR1 MNHNY, CDR2 SVGAGI (reference sequence). CDR3 sequence: CASSYPTLSYRTLTEAFF. The CDR3 DNA reads as TGTGCCAGCAGTTACCCCACTCTTAGCTACCGCACACTCACTGAAGCTTTCTTT.

The V call is TRBV6-5, the J call TRBJ1-2; the D gene is possibly TRBD1 (5 bases). The length of the CDR3 is 13 residues. Deletions cut 6 bases from V and 5 bases from J, with 13 bases between. CDR1 and CDR2 (germline): MNHEY, SVGAGI. CDR3 in DNA: TGTGCCAGCAGCCAACTTGACAGATATGGCTACACCTTC. As protein: CASSQLDRYGYTF.

The rearrangement links TRBV28 to TRBJ2-3; 10 bases map to TRBD2. The CDR3 length is 15 residues. The germline V gene has CDR1 MDHEN and CDR2 SYDVKM. V shed 5 bases and J 6 bases; nucleotides not matched to a gene: 8. CDR3 bases: TGTGCCAGCAGTGTACTAGCGGGGTCGCCGGATACGCAGTATTTT. Residues: CASSVLAGSPDTQYF.

The chain recombines TRBV29-1 with TRBJ2-7; the D is unclear. The CDR3 spans 13 residues. Germline-derived CDR1 and CDR2 are SQVTM and ANQGSEA. Trimming shortened V by 3 bases and J by 4 bases, and 13 bases separated the two germline ends. The CDR3 loop reads CSVEGPTRYEQYF. CDR3 DNA sequence: TGCAGCGTTGAGGGCCCCACCCGGTACGAGCAGTACTTC.